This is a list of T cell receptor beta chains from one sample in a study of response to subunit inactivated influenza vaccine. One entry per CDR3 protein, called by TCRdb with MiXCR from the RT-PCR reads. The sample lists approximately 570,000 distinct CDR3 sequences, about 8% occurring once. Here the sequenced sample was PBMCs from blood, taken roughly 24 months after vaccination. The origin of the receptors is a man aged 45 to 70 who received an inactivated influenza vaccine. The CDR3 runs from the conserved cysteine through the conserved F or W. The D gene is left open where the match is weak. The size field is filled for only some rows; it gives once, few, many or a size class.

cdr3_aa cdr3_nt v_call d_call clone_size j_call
CASSLDMSAGGAGTQYF TGCGCCAGCAGCTTGGATATGTCGGCAGGGGGCGCGGGGACCCAGTACTTC TRBV5-1 TRBD1 NA TRBJ2-5
CASRLDRMTNYGYTF TGTGCCAGCAGACTGGACAGGATGACTAACTATGGCTACACCTTC TRBV2 TRBD1 NA TRBJ1-2
CASSLRTGAGKTQYF TGTGCCAGCTCCCTTCGGACAGGGGCCGGGAAGACCCAGTACTTC TRBV18 TRBD1 NA TRBJ2-5
CASSSITWRDTQYF TGTGCCAGCAGTTCTATCACCTGGAGAGATACGCAGTATTTT TRBV12-3/TRBV12-4 NA many TRBJ2-3
CASVLEGRGTGELFF TGTGCCAGCGTTCTGGAGGGGAGAGGGACCGGGGAGCTGTTTTTT TRBV12-3/TRBV12-4 NA many TRBJ2-2
CASSPPTGYTEAFF TGTGCCAGCAGCCCCCCCACAGGGTACACTGAAGCTTTCTTT TRBV12-3/TRBV12-4 NA few TRBJ1-1
CASSQGASGRASDTQYF TGTGCCAGCAGCCAAGGCGCTAGCGGGAGGGCCTCCGATACGCAGTATTTT TRBV4-2 TRBD2 few TRBJ2-3
CSACLGGSGTDTQYF TGCAGTGCTTGCCTCGGAGGGAGTGGGACAGATACGCAGTATTTT TRBV20-1 NA many TRBJ2-3
CASSPWTSGGAVYTYRELFF TGCGCCAGCAGCCCCTGGACTAGCGGGGGGGCCGTTTATACTTACCGGGAGCTGTTTTTT TRBV4-3 TRBD2 few TRBJ2-2
CASSLVSTSGRYNEQFF TGTGCCAGCAGCTTAGTTTCCACTAGCGGTCGTTACAATGAGCAGTTCTTC TRBV7-2 TRBD2 many TRBJ2-1
CSARVPGAFDSPLYF TGCAGTGCTAGGGTGCCGGGGGCGTTTGATTCACCCCTCTACTTT TRBV20-1 NA NA TRBJ1-6
CASSLVGANYGYTF TGTGCCAGCAGCTTGGTAGGGGCCAACTATGGCTACACCTTC TRBV5-8 NA many TRBJ1-2
CSANFGAGVNGELFF TGCAGTGCTAATTTTGGGGCGGGAGTTAACGGGGAGCTGTTTTTT TRBV20-1 TRBD2 few TRBJ2-2
CASGEGQGNSPLHF TGTGCCAGCGGAGAAGGACAGGGGAATTCACCCCTCCACTTT TRBV28 TRBD1 NA TRBJ1-6
CASSHQGGETNEQFF TGCGCCAGCAGTCATCAGGGAGGTGAGACCAATGAGCAGTTCTTC TRBV5-1 NA NA TRBJ2-1
CATKDSSYNSPLHF TGTGCCACTAAGGACAGCTCCTATAATTCACCCCTCCACTTT TRBV10-3 NA NA TRBJ1-6
CASSSEAGRTEAFF TGCGCCAGCAGCTCGGAGGCAGGGAGGACTGAAGCTTTCTTT TRBV5-1 NA few TRBJ1-1
CATSRDKSENIQYF TGTGCCACCAGCAGAGACAAGAGTGAAAACATTCAGTACTTC TRBV15 NA few TRBJ2-4
CASSEVPSVVFQETQYF TGTGCCAGCAGTGAGGTGCCTAGCGTCGTATTCCAAGAGACCCAGTACTTC TRBV6-1 NA NA TRBJ2-5
CASCWTTRSSYNEQFF TGTGCCAGCTGCTGGACAACCAGGAGCTCCTACAATGAGCAGTTCTTC TRBV12-3/TRBV12-4 NA NA TRBJ2-1
CSGTSVGETQYF TGCAGCGGTACCTCGGTCGGCGAGACCCAGTACTTC TRBV29-1 NA NA TRBJ2-5
CASSQQQGPNYGYTF TGCGCCAGCAGCCAACAACAGGGTCCCAACTATGGCTACACCTTC TRBV4-3 NA NA TRBJ1-2
CASSVGGSQNIQYF TGTGCCAGCAGCGTAGGTGGGAGCCAAAACATTCAGTACTTC TRBV9 NA NA TRBJ2-4
CSARDQDSRYNSPLHF TGCAGTGCTAGAGATCAGGACTCACGATATAATTCACCCCTCCACTTT TRBV20-1 NA many TRBJ1-6
CASSLLVGRAGYEQYF TGTGCCAGCAGCTTGCTCGTCGGGAGGGCCGGTTACGAGCAGTACTTC TRBV11-2 TRBD2 few TRBJ2-7
CASSLLGGTGGLGELFF TGTGCCAGCAGTTTATTAGGGGGGACAGGGGGTCTCGGGGAGCTGTTTTTT TRBV28 TRBD1 few TRBJ2-2
CASRTNKETQYF TGTGCCAGCAGAACAAATAAGGAGACCCAGTACTTC TRBV12-3/TRBV12-4 NA NA TRBJ2-5
CASSQGQAQGLYGYTF TGTGCCAGCAGCCAAGGACAGGCCCAGGGGCTTTATGGCTACACCTTC TRBV4-2 NA few TRBJ1-2
CSARDPAAKNIQYF TGCAGTGCTAGAGATCCTGCGGCTAAAAACATTCAGTACTTC TRBV20-1 NA many TRBJ2-4
CASSVQDWKNTEAFF TGTGCCAGCAGCGTACAGGACTGGAAGAACACTGAAGCTTTCTTT TRBV14 NA few TRBJ1-1
CASSRPPTAYNEQFF TGTGCCAGCAGCCGCCCCCCTACCGCATACAATGAGCAGTTCTTC TRBV6-2/TRBV6-3 NA NA TRBJ2-1
CSAKSYGVRSYSGANVLTF TGCAGTGCTAAATCGTACGGAGTCAGGAGTTACTCTGGGGCCAACGTCCTGACTTTC TRBV20-1 NA NA TRBJ2-6
CASRQTAGGYGNQPQHF TGTGCCAGCAGGCAAACTGCCGGGGGGTACGGCAATCAGCCCCAGCATTTT TRBV4-2 NA few TRBJ1-5
CASSFKRRWGDYGYTF TGTGCCAGCAGTTTCAAGCGGCGTTGGGGGGACTATGGCTACACCTTC TRBV28 NA few TRBJ1-2
CASSLRTRGLSEQYF TGCGCCAGCAGCCTGCGGACAAGGGGCTTATCCGAGCAGTACTTC TRBV5-1 NA NA TRBJ2-7
CASWMTGISTEAFF TGTGCCAGCTGGATGACAGGGATTAGCACTGAAGCTTTCTTT TRBV6-2/TRBV6-3 TRBD1 NA TRBJ1-1
CSPLGASGSRGEQFF TGCAGCCCGTTAGGGGCTAGCGGAAGTCGGGGCGAGCAGTTCTTC TRBV20-1 TRBD2 NA TRBJ2-1
CSVEDARTSTDTQYF TGCAGCGTTGAAGATGCGCGGACTAGCACAGATACGCAGTATTTT TRBV29-1 NA NA TRBJ2-3
CASTLAGGGYTF TGTGCCAGCACCTTAGCCGGGGGTGGCTACACCTTC TRBV3-1 NA NA TRBJ1-2
CASSQERSGELFF TGCGCCAGCAGCCAAGAAAGATCCGGGGAGCTGTTTTTT TRBV4-3 NA NA TRBJ2-2
CASSHLGRSTDTQYF TGTGCCAGCAGCCATTTGGGACGAAGCACAGATACGCAGTATTTT TRBV14 NA NA TRBJ2-3
CASSLRPDRTDTQYF TGTGCCAGCAGTTTACGGCCGGACCGTACAGATACGCAGTATTTT TRBV12-3/TRBV12-4 NA few TRBJ2-3
CASSYSARTDTQYF TGTGCCAGCAGTTATAGTGCTCGCACAGATACGCAGTATTTT TRBV12-3/TRBV12-4 NA many TRBJ2-3
CASSQVGQSTNEKLFF TGCGCCAGCAGCCAAGTCGGGCAGTCAACTAATGAAAAACTGTTTTTT TRBV4-3 NA NA TRBJ1-4
CSASSRLAGGDTQYF TGCAGTGCTAGCAGTCGCCTAGCGGGGGGGGATACGCAGTATTTT TRBV20-1 TRBD2 few TRBJ2-3
CASSNPRGSYEQYF TGCGCCAGCAGCAACCCCCGGGGCTCCTACGAGCAGTACTTC TRBV5-1 NA many TRBJ2-7
CASRDIYYNSPLHF TGTGCCAGCAGGGACATCTACTATAATTCACCCCTCCACTTT TRBV6-1 NA many TRBJ1-6
CSANPTSGGALETQYF TGCAGTGCCAACCCAACTAGCGGGGGGGCCCTTGAGACCCAGTACTTC TRBV20-1 TRBD2 once TRBJ2-5
CASSFNRGGLNNEQFF TGTGCCAGCAGCTTTAATAGGGGGGGCCTCAACAATGAGCAGTTCTTC TRBV11-2 NA many TRBJ2-1
CASSHVSGGSDTDTQYF TGTGCCAGCAGCCACGTTAGCGGGGGGTCCGACACAGATACGCAGTATTTT TRBV12-3/TRBV12-4 TRBD2 NA TRBJ2-3
CASSLTIPDTQYF TGTGCCAGCAGCCTCACGATTCCAGATACGCAGTATTTT TRBV13 NA NA TRBJ2-3
CASSGTRDTQYF TGTGCCAGCAGTGGAACGCGGGATACGCAGTATTTT TRBV2 NA many TRBJ2-3
CAISPRVSYEQYF TGTGCCATCAGCCCCAGGGTCTCCTACGAGCAGTACTTC TRBV5-6 NA NA TRBJ2-7
CASSLTGTGEWEQYF TGCGCCAGCAGCTTGACCGGGACAGGGGAGTGGGAGCAGTACTTC TRBV5-1 TRBD1 many TRBJ2-7
CASSSGRQAEAFF TGTGCCAGCAGTTCGGGCCGGCAGGCTGAAGCTTTCTTT TRBV12-3/TRBV12-4 NA few TRBJ1-1